Given below is one T cell receptor beta chain in context. The data were obtained in a study of T cell responses to AZD1222 COVID-19 vaccine. Using immunoSEQ multiplex PCR, the repertoire was profiled, and TCRdb retains in-frame clones only, with some absent. The sample has about 140,000 clones, approximately 85% seen once. The CDR3 length is 16 residues. Germline V gene data show CDR1 as SQVTM and CDR2 as ANQGSEA. Trimming removed 7 bases from V and 2 bases from J; junction bases left unmatched: 14. The V gene is TRBV29-1, the J gene TRBJ1-2, with TRBD1 matching over 9 bases. This material consisted of peripheral blood, taken 28 days after the second dose of the MenACWY control vaccine. This receptor was identified in an adult who received the MenACWY meningococcal vaccine as a control. Here the CDR3 reads CSAEGTGSGPNYGYTF. CDR3 DNA sequence: TGCAGCGCCGAAGGGACAGGGTCTGGCCCCAACTATGGCTACACCTTC.